The T cell receptor beta chain under discussion was sequenced for a study of regulatory T cells in long-lasting Graves disease. Looking at the study overall: New Graves' disease cases had less than 3 months of antithyroid drugs.

Whole-study findings and limits: Persistent patients shared more public clonotypes (under 3,000) than newly diagnosed patients (under 1,000).

Notes on this clonotype: What it binds is not known.

The TCR beta library used iRepertoire HTBI primers with Arm-PCR amplification of CDR3. TCRdb independently ran MiXCR on the multiplex PCR reads; one entry per CDR3 protein. The table shows approximately 560,000 distinct CDR3 sequences, with about 16% occurring only once. Stated time point: newly diagnosed GD, antithyroid drugs for less than 3 months. From PBMCs, RNA was extracted and then used to make the TCR library. A further study also used this sample, focusing on T cells in Graves' hyperthyroidism and ophthalmopathy.

This sequence originates from a man younger than 35 with Graves disease. This specimen was peripheral blood mononuclear cells (PBMCs), taken at new diagnosis, from a patient treated with antithyroid drugs.

CDR3: CASSQERVGGAGELFF. CDR3 in DNA: TGCGCCAGCAGCCAAGAACGGGTTGGAGGGGCCGGGGAGCTGTTTTTT. The rearrangement joins TRBV4-1 to TRBJ2-2; weak D call: TRBD2 (6 bases). The germline CDR1 and CDR2 sequences are MGHRA and YSYEKL. The length of the CDR3 is 16 residues. V shed 0 bases and J shed 6 bases, with 14 bases lying between them.